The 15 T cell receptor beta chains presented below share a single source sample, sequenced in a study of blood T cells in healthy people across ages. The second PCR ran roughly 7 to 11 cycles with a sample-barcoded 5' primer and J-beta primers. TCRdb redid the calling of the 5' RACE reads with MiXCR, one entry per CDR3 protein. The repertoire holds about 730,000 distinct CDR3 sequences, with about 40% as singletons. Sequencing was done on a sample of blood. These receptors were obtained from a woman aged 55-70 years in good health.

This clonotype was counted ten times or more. The DNA for the CDR3 is TGCAGCGTTGTAAGCCAAGCCTCCTACAATGAGCAGTTCTTC. The encoded protein is CSVVSQASYNEQFF. The gene calls are TRBV29-1 and TRBJ2-1, with D uncertain. The CDR3 has 14 amino acids. CDR1 is SQVTM and CDR2 is ANQGSEA in the germline V gene. V was cut by 4 bases and J by 0 bases, with 10 bases left in between.

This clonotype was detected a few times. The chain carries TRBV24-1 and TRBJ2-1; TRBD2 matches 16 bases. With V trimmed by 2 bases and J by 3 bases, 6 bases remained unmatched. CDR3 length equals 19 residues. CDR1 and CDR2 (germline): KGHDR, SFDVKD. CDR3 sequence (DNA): TGTGCCACCAGTGATTCCGGGACTAGCGGGGGGGCAGTCTACAATGAGCAGTTCTTC. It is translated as CATSDSGTSGGAVYNEQFF.

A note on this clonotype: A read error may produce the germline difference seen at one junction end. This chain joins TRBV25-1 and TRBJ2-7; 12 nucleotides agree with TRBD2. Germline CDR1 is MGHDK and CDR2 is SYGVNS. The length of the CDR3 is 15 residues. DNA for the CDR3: TGTGTCAGCAGTGCCCTAGCGGGAGGGTTCGGTGAGCAGTACTTC. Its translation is CVSSALAGGFGEQYF.

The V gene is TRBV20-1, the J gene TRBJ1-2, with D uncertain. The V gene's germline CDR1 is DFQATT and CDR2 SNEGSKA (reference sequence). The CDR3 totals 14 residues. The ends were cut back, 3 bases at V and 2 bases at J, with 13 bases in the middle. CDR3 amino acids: CSASPGGLNYGYTF. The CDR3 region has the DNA TGCAGTGCTAGCCCGGGCGGCTTAAACTATGGCTACACCTTC.

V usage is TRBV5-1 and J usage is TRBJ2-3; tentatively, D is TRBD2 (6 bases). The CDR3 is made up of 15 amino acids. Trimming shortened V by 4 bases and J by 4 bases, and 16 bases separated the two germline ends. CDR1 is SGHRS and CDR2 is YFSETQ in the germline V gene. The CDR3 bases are TGCGCCAGCAGCATCTTCCTAGCGCAGTCAGATACGCAGTATTTT. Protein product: CASSIFLAQSDTQYF.

The CDR3: CASSRRQALAEAFF. The CDR3, as DNA: TGTGCCAGCAGTCGAAGACAGGCGCTAGCTGAAGCTTTCTTT. The gene calls are TRBV6-5 and TRBJ1-1, with a tentative D call TRBD1 (6 bases). Trimming removed 5 bases from V and 6 bases from J, with 16 bases in between. The V gene's germline CDR1 is MNHEY and CDR2 SVGAGI. This CDR3 has 14 residues.

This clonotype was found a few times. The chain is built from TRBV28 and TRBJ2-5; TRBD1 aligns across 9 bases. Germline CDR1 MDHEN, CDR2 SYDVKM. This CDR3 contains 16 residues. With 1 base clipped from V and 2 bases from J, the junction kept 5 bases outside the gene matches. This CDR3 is CASSLLGTGTQETQYF. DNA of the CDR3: TGTGCCAGCAGTTTATTAGGGACAGGGACTCAAGAGACCCAGTACTTC.

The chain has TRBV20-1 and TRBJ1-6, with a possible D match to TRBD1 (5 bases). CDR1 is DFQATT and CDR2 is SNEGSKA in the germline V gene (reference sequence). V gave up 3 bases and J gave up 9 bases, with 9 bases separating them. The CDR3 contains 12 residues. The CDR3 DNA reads TGCAGTGCTAGGACAGCGGGTTCACCCCTCCACTTT. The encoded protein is CSARTAGSPLHF.

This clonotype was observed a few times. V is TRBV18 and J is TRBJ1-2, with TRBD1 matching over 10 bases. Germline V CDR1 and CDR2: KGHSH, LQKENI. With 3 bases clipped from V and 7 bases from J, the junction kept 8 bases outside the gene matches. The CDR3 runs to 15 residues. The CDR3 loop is CASSPLGQGGGGYTF. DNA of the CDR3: TGTGCCAGCTCACCTCTCGGACAGGGGGGAGGTGGCTACACCTTC. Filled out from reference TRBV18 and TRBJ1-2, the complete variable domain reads NAGVMQNPRHLVRRRGQEARLRCSPMKGHSHVYWYRQLPEEGLKFMVYLQKENIIDESGMPKERFSAEFPKEGPSILRIQQVVRGDSAAYFCASSPLGQGGGGYTFGSGTRLTVV.

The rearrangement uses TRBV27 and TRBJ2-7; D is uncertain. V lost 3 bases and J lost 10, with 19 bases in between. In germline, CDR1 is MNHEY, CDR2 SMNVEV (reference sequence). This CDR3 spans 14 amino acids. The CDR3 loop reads CASSFHRYQDTQYF. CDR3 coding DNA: TGTGCCAGCAGTTTTCACCGATACCAAGATACCCAGTACTTC.

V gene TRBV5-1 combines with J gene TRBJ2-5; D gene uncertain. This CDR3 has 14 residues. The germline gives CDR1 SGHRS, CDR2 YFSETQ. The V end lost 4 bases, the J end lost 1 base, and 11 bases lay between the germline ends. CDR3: CASSQRSTQETQYF. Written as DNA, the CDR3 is TGCGCCAGCAGCCAACGGAGCACCCAAGAGACCCAGTACTTC. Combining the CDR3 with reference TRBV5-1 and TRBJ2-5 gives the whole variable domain KAGVTQTPRYLIKTRGQQVTLSCSPISGHRSVSWYQQTPGQGLQFLFEYFSETQRNKGNFPGRFSGRQFSNSRSEMNVSTLELGDSALYLCASSQRSTQETQYFGPGTRLLVL.

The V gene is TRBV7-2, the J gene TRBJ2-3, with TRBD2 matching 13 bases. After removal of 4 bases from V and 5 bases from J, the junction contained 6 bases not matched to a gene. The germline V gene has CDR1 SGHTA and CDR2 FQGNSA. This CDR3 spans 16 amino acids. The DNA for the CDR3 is TGTGCCAGCAGCTCCCGGACTAGCGGGAGAGGAGATACGCAGTATTTT. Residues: CASSSRTSGRGDTQYF.

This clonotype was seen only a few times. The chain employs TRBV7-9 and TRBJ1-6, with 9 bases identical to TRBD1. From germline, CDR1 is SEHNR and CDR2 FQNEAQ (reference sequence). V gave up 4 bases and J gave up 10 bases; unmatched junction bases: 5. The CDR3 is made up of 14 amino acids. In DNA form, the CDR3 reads TGTGCCAGCAGCTCCGGGACAGGGCTCTCACCCCTCCACTTT. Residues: CASSSGTGLSPLHF.

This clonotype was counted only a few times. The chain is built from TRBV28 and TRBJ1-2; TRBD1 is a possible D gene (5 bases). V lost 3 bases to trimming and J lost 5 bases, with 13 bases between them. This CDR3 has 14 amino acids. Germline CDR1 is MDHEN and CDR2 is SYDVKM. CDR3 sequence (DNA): TGTGCCAGCAGTTTTTCTAGCAGGGTTTATGGCTACACCTTC. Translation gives CASSFSSRVYGYTF.

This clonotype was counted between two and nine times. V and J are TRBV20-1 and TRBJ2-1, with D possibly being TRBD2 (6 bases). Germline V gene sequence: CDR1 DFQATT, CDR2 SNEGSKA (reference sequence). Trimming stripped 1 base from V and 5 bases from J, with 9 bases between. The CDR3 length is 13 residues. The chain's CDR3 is CSARGGVDNEQFF. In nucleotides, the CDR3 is TGCAGTGCTAGAGGGGGGGTAGACAATGAGCAGTTCTTC.